This paragraph covers one TCR beta chain sequence. Its target is not known. This sample was included in a study of graft-versus-host responses after intestinal transplantation. Trimming took 5 bases from V and 3 from J, leaving 11 bases between them. The CDR3 is 13 residues long. Germline V CDR1 and CDR2: MNHEY, SVGAGI. The data were produced by immunoSEQ multiplex PCR, yet TCRdb's version contains in-frame clones alone and is incomplete. Here the sample spans about 96,000 clones, 92% being singletons. Sequenced here: unstimulated CD4+ T cells sorted from spleen or lymph node cells, sampled before intestinal transplant. The rearrangement links TRBV6-5 to TRBJ2-7; TRBD1 is a possible D gene (5 bases). This TCR derives from a human donor who received an intestinal transplant. The CDR3 DNA is TGTGCCAGCAGTGAAAACAGGATCTACGAGCAGTACTTC. Residues: CASSENRIYEQYF.